This T cell receptor (beta chain) was sequenced during a study of cytomegalovirus exposure and HLA in healthy donors. Study findings and constraints: In a later analysis, TCR association rates varied by HLA locus: DRB1 most, HLA-C fewest. Reports credit the classifier with highly specific, highly sensitive diagnosis of cytomegalovirus status.

About this clone itself: Its specificity is unknown.

Researchers ran the PCR with 60 Vbeta and 13 Jbeta primers. Only in-frame clones appear in the TCRdb table, and some are missing; sequencing was by immunoSEQ multiplex PCR. The sample carries about 54,000 clones, approximately 86% recorded once. CDR1 and CDR2 (germline): GTSNPN, SVGIG (reference sequence). The J segment lost 6 bases and the V segment lost 3 bases, leaving 9 bases of the junction unmatched. The CDR3 loop spans 14 amino acids. The rearrangement uses TRBV30 and TRBJ2-7; 9 bases are a match to TRBD1. The sample comprised PBMCs. This sequence originates from a woman aged 18-29 years in good health and CMV-seronegative. The CDR3 reads CAWRVRDRAGEQYF. The CDR3 region has the DNA TGTGCCTGGAGGGTCCGGGACAGGGCTGGCGAGCAGTACTTC.